Listed below are T cell receptor beta chains from one sample, sequenced in a study of cytomegalovirus exposure and HLA in healthy donors. Here immunoSEQ multiplex PCR was the method, and the copy in TCRdb shows in-frame clones only, minus some. The sample records around 150,000 clones, roughly 80% being singletons. The sequenced sample was PBMCs. These receptor sequences come from a woman in her thirties or forties in good health and CMV-seropositive. The CDR3 runs from the conserved cysteine through the conserved F or W. Each record gives: J gene, D gene, clone size, V gene, CDR3 length, CDR3 DNA, CDR3 protein. A D gene is named only where the DNA matches it firmly. Only some rows state a clone size, as once, few, many or a class for expanded clones.

TRBJ2-7 NA once TRBV28 13 TGTGCCAGCAGGGGGACACCAACCTACGAGCAGTACTTC CASRGTPTYEQYF
TRBJ2-3 TRBD2 NA TRBV2 14 TGTGCCAGCAGGCGACTAGCGGGAGGAGATACGCAGTATTTT CASRRLAGGDTQYF
TRBJ2-7 TRBD2 NA TRBV29-1 13 TGCAGCGGAACGACTAGCGGGAACTACGAGCAGTACTTC CSGTTSGNYEQYF
TRBJ2-2 NA once TRBV7-3 16 TGTGCCAGCAGCTTAGGCGGGAATTCTAACACCGGGGAGCTGTTTTTT CASSLGGNSNTGELFF
TRBJ2-7 NA NA TRBV5-1 13 TGCGCCAGCAGCGCGGGGACCTCGTACGAGCAGTACTTC CASSAGTSYEQYF
TRBJ1-4 NA NA TRBV2 13 TGTGCCAGCAGGAGGGAGAACGGTGAAAAACTGTTTTTT CASRRENGEKLFF
TRBJ1-2 NA NA TRBV25-1 15 TGTGCCAGCAGTGAAGGCGGACAGATTTTCAATGGCTACACCTTC CASSEGGQIFNGYTF
TRBJ2-3 TRBD1 NA TRBV5-4 14 TGTGCCAGCAGCGGGACAGGGGGCGGAGATACGCAGTATTTT CASSGTGGGDTQYF
TRBJ2-7 TRBD1 NA TRBV25-1 14 TGTGCCAGCAGTGATAGAACAGGGGGCAGCGAGCAGTACTTC CASSDRTGGSEQYF
TRBJ2-3 TRBD1 NA TRBV12-5 14 TGTGCTAGTGCACGGGACAGGGAGGCAGATACGCAGTATTTT CASARDREADTQYF
TRBJ1-1 NA NA TRBV5-1 15 TGCGCCAGCAGCTCTGGGTACAGTACGAACACTGAAGCTTTCTTT CASSSGYSTNTEAFF
TRBJ1-2 NA NA TRBV5-1 15 TGCGCCAGCAGCTTGGACAGTCAGGCTAACTATGGCTACACCTTC CASSLDSQANYGYTF
TRBJ2-6 TRBD2 few TRBV10-3 16 TGTGCCATCAGTGAGGGGGGGGGCTCTGGGGCCAACGTCCTGACTTTC CAISEGGGSGANVLTF
TRBJ2-3 TRBD2 NA TRBV4-1 16 TGCGCCAGCAGCCAAGTTCAACTAGCGGGCACAGATACGCAGTATTTT CASSQVQLAGTDTQYF
TRBJ2-2 TRBD2 NA TRBV11-1 16 TGTGCCAGCCGACTACCGGCTAGCGGGAGAACCGGGGAGCTGTTTTTT CASRLPASGRTGELFF
TRBJ1-1 NA NA TRBV6-4 15 TGTGCCAGCAGTGCCACGACAGGCCACCACACTGAAGCTTTCTTT CASSATTGHHTEAFF
TRBJ2-7 NA NA TRBV6-5 14 TGTGCCAGCAAGAGGAGCGTACCTATCTACGAGCAGTACTTC CASKRSVPIYEQYF
TRBJ2-7 TRBD2 few TRBV9 15 TGTGCCAGCAGCCCAGGCGGGGGTACGGGGTATGAGCAGTACTTC CASSPGGGTGYEQYF
TRBJ2-7 TRBD2 NA TRBV19 15 TGTGCCAGTAGTATCGCAGCGGGGGTCTCCTACGAGCAGTACTTC CASSIAAGVSYEQYF
TRBJ2-4 TRBD2 NA TRBV10-2 14 TGCGCCAGCCAGGACACTAGCGTCTCTGGCATTCAGTACTTC CASQDTSVSGIQYF